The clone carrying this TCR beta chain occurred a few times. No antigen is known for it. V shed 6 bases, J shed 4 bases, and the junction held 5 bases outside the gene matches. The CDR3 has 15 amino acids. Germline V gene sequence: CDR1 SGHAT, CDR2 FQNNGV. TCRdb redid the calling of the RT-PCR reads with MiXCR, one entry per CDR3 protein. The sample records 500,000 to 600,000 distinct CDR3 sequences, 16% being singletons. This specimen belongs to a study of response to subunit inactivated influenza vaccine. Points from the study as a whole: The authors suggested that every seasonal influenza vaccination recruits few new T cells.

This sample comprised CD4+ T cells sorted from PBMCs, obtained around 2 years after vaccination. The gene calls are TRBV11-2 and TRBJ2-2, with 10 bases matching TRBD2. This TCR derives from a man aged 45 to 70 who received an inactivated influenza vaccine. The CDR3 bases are TGTGCCAGCAGGCTACTAGCGGGGCCCACCGGGGAGCTGTTTTTT. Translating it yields CASRLLAGPTGELFF.